This TCR beta chain was identified in a study of shared clonotypes between healthy human individuals. Researchers divided each subset's genomic DNA evenly across several immunoSEQ plates. Each sorted subset replicate got 200 ng genomic DNA, roughly 27,000 genomes. Original processing methods: As immunoSEQ supplied junction-only sequences (without quality scores), filtering differed. Clones were read by immunoSEQ multiplex PCR, and TCRdb kept only the in-frame ones, dropping some. D and trimming come from the DNA, and the V and J calls and clone size come from that table. The table lists about 1 million clones, 70% to 80% of them singletons. The CDR3 covers 15 residues. V lost 3 bases, J lost 5 bases, and 15 bases lay in between. Germline CDR1 SGDLS, CDR2 YYNGEE.

The specimen sequenced was memory CD4+ T cells from PBMCs. The subset here: CD45RA-negative fraction. The clonotype comes from a man aged 18 to 30 in good health. Some clones in this sample may be carry-over from other donors' samples. The chain combines TRBV9 with TRBJ1-5, with a weak D call TRBD1 (5 bases). In DNA, the CDR3 is TGTGCCAGCAGCGGCGGGACCGGGGATTATCAGCCCCAGCATTTT. Its translation is CASSGGTGDYQPQHF.